This paragraph reports one T cell receptor (beta chain). This clonotype was counted between two and nine times. Its antigen remains undetermined. No per-base quality is available; no much larger clone lies one base away. This specimen belongs to a study of T-cell reconstitution after alpha-beta-depleted transplantation in children listed by TCRdb under 2016. Background on the whole study: The study quantitatively tracked T-cell immune reconstitution after TCRalphabeta/CD19-depleted allogeneic hematopoietic cell transplantation in children using TCR repertoire profiling.

The method was PCR. The sequencing machine was an Illumina HiSeq 2500. Molecular barcoding was employed in the preparation of TCR libraries, with unique molecular identifiers being used to normalize TCRbeta repertoire quantification. TCRdb trimmed public reads at Q25 via fastp, called clones via MiXCR and kept in-frame beta chains. Under each unique CDR3 protein, matching rows form one entry showing the most common genes and DNA. For this sample the table gives about 500,000 distinct CDR3 sequences, of which 30% to 35% were detected only once. The ten largest clones add up to around 2.5% of the sample. Per the germline V gene, MGHDK is the CDR1 and SYGVNS is the CDR2. From the cysteine up to the phenylalanine, the CDR3 has a length of 17 residues. The retained sequence is limited to the CDR3, 51 bases, with the frame set at the first base. Trimming removed 2 bases from V and 3 bases from J; the gene matches leave 4 bases unexplained.

This TCR was recovered from a human donor who donated a stem cell graft to a child with aplastic anemia. Specimen: PBMCs from the stem cell graft donor, collected from the stem cell graft. The V and J segments used are TRBV25-1 and TRBJ2-1; TRBD2 lines up with 13 middle nucleotides. The CDR3 region reads CASSEGTSGMGYNEQFF. At the DNA level, the sequence is TGTGCCAGCAGTGAAGGGACTAGCGGGATGGGCTACAATGAGCAGTTCTTC.